This entry describes one TCR beta chain. Its antigen specificity is not known. No per-base quality is available; no much larger clone lies one base away. Donors were healthy HIV-negative adults with no recently reported acute infections or vaccinations. Only Caucasian adults living in Nashville, Tennessee, USA were represented among the donors. For unsorted samples, 100 million or so PBMCs were counted, and genomic DNA was extracted using the QIAamp DNA Blood Mini kit. Blood was obtained by leukapheresis, after which PBMCs were separated by Ficoll-Histopaque density gradient centrifugation and cryopreserved in liquid nitrogen vapor phase. This entry belongs to a study of shared clonotypes between healthy human individuals (dated by TCRdb to 2019 to 2021). In the study overall: Three men and two women, aged 18 to 49 years, made up the cohort. Blood TCR repertoires of about 5 healthy adults were deeply sequenced to estimate repertoire size and the extent of clonotype sharing between individuals. To increase sequencing depth and limit assay-specific biases, different laboratories used diverse techniques to prepare libraries and sequence TCR repertoires. Each donor's leukapheresis produced roughly between about 0.8 and 10 billion PBMCs.

Here is what the overall study found, with its caveats: Sampling was restricted to blood, and TCR repertoires in tissue are likely to differ from TCR repertoires in blood. Pairwise subsampling led to the expectation that sequencing depth would affect the degree of clonotype sharing among donors. Because the study included a small number of donors, the genetic and exposure-history diversity represented was limited.

From its cysteine to its phenylalanine, the CDR3 spans 15 amino acids. Left in the record is the CDR3 DNA by itself, 45 bases read in frame from the first base. As encoded in the germline V gene, CDR1 is MNHEY while CDR2 is SVGAGI. Clipping removes 9 bases from V and 4 bases from J, with 11 as the unmatched junction base count. Using the deep immunoSEQ assay, TCR CDR3 regions were amplified from genomic DNA by multiplex PCR. Genomic DNA extracted from each cell subset was distributed evenly over all wells of several immunoSEQ 96-well plates, and each plate served as one replicate. Each replicate PCR for unsorted PBMC received about 310 ng genomic DNA, equal to 30,000 or so T cell genomes. Ten immunoSEQ deep assay plates were used to sequence unsorted PBMC genomic DNA. The purified libraries were quantified using a Qubit 3.0 fluorometer, sized with a Bioanalyzer 2100, and then quantified again using the KAPA Library Quantification kit. Every immunoSEQ 96-well plate was sequenced on a dedicated single-read 150-cycle Illumina NextSeq 550 flow cell. In the paper's pipeline: Because only junctional sequences without quality scores were contained in the immunoSEQ output, filtering matching that applied to full-length reads could not be performed. To assign V/J genes and CDR3, sequences were annotated against IMGT germline references using PyIR, a Python wrapper for IgBLAST v1.9. Reads were filtered out if the reads had weak V/J assignments (E-value above 1e-6), no CDR3, stop codons, out-of-frame junctions, or ambiguous translated residues. A V3J clonotype was defined by an identical inferred V gene, J gene, and CDR3 amino acid sequence. The percentage overlap between two repertoires was calculated by dividing the number of shared unique clonotypes by the size of the smaller repertoire. Three approaches were used to assess repertoire richness: RTK rarefaction, the Chao1 estimator, and Recon v2.1 estimates of unobserved clonotypes. Sourced from immuneACCESS, this table was stored by TCRdb with only in-frame sequences that have V and J called. A share of the clones is absent; for the studies checked, an unresolved V gene accounts for under half, and the remainder has no known explanation. That table is the source of V, J and clone size, and D and trimming were worked out from the DNA. The sample table holds about 560,000 clones, of which around 76% were seen once. Of the sample, around 11% falls within the top ten clones.

The specimen was PBMCs. The chain joins TRBV6-5 to TRBJ2-1; 8 bases in between match TRBD2. This TCR was sampled from a woman aged 35 to 49 in good health. Some clones in this sample may be carry-over from other donors' samples. CDR3 protein: CASRLKTGGYNEQFF. The DNA reads as follows: TGTGCCAGTCGATTAAAAACGGGAGGGTACAATGAGCAGTTCTTC.